Following are 26 T cell receptor beta chains from one sample sequenced in a study of T cells after yellow fever vaccination. One entry per CDR3 protein results from TCRdb running MiXCR on the 5' RACE reads. The sample lists about 550,000 distinct CDR3 sequences, 15% to 20% occurring once. This sample comprised PBMCs, obtained 15 days after the yellow fever booster vaccination. The receptors derive from a man younger than 40 who received the YFV17D yellow fever vaccine.

This clonotype was observed a few times. V is TRBV4-2 and J is TRBJ2-1; the D gene is possibly TRBD1 (5 bases). Germline CDR1 is LGHNA and CDR2 is YNFKEQ. The CDR3 is made up of 15 amino acids. V lost 4 bases and J 4 bases, leaving 14 bases between the germline ends. In DNA form, the CDR3 reads TGTGCCAGCAGCCCGACGCAAGGGGAATACAATGAGCAGTTCTTC. It is translated as CASSPTQGEYNEQFF.

V and J are TRBV11-1 and TRBJ2-2; D unclear. The CDR3 is 18 amino acids. CDR1 and CDR2 (germline): SGHAT, FQDESV (reference sequence). The V end lost 5 bases, the J end lost 2 bases, and 21 bases lay between the germline ends. The CDR3 loop is CASSRIKDPGLNTGELFF. CDR3 bases: TGTGCCAGCAGCCGTATAAAGGACCCGGGCCTTAACACCGGGGAGCTGTTTTTT.

In its sample, this clonotype was seen a few times. The V call is TRBV5-4, the J call TRBJ2-7, with D hard to call. The CDR3 is made up of 14 amino acids. Trimming removed 0 bases from V and 1 base from J, with 8 bases in between. Per germline, CDR1 SGHNT and CDR2 YYREEE (reference sequence). CDR3 in DNA: TGTGCCAGCAGCTTGGGTCAGGAGTCCTACGAGCAGTACTTC. Translating it yields CASSLGQESYEQYF.

There are a few counts of this clonotype. V is TRBV7-6 and J is TRBJ2-7; 7 bases match TRBD1. Germline V lookup: CDR1 SGHVS, CDR2 FNYEAQ. V lost 1 base to trimming and J lost 1 base; unmatched junction nucleotides: 4. This CDR3 has 15 amino acids. The CDR3 DNA sequence: TGTGCCAGCAGCTTAGGTCGGGACAGATCCTACGAGCAGTACTTC. Its protein product is CASSLGRDRSYEQYF.

The chain uses TRBV7-2 and TRBJ2-7; D remains ambiguous. CDR1 and CDR2 from the germline V gene are SGHTA and FQGNSA. V gave up 1 base and J gave up 0 bases, with 7 bases separating them. This CDR3 is built from 14 residues. CDR3 in amino acids: CASSLVWSSYEQYF. CDR3 DNA sequence: TGTGCCAGCAGCTTAGTATGGTCCTCCTACGAGCAGTACTTC. The variable domain in full, with the rest retrieved from reference TRBV7-2 and TRBJ2-7, is GAGVSQSPSNKVTEKGKDVELRCDPISGHTALYWYRQSLGQGLEFLIYFQGNSAPDKSGLPSDRFSAERTGGSVSTLTIQRTQQEDSAVYLCASSLVWSSYEQYFGPGTRLTVT.

This clonotype appeared a few times. The V gene is TRBV12-3 or TRBV12-4, the J gene TRBJ2-1, with D unclear. V was clipped by 6 bases and J by 8 bases, with 14 bases between them. This CDR3 is built from 13 residues. CDR3 bases: TGTGCCAGCAGAGAGATGAGTGGTGATGAGCAGTTCTTC. Translating gives CASREMSGDEQFF.

The chain joins TRBV5-6 to TRBJ2-5; D perhaps matches TRBD2 (6 bases). CDR3 size: 14 residues. Between the trimmed V and J ends, which lost 3 bases and 3 bases, there was a span of 12 bases. The germline V gene has CDR1 SGHDT and CDR2 YYEEEE. CDR3 nucleotide sequence: TGTGCCAGCAGCTGGCGGGGTATAGAAGAGACCCAGTACTTC. Translation: CASSWRGIEETQYF.

V and J are TRBV20-1 and TRBJ2-1; TRBD2 matches at 7 bases. Trimming took 4 bases from V and 5 from J; bases not matched to a gene: 17. The germline CDR1 and CDR2 sequences are DFQATT and SNEGSKA (reference sequence). This CDR3 is built from 17 residues. The CDR3 loop reads CSATDWGGNIPDNEQFF. CDR3 coding DNA: TGCAGTGCTACAGATTGGGGGGGTAACATTCCTGACAATGAGCAGTTCTTC.

The sample holds a few counts of this clonotype. The V and J genes are TRBV5-6 and TRBJ2-7; 7 bases agree with TRBD2. J gave up 4 bases and V 4 bases, and 11 bases lay outside the gene matches. Germline CDR1 and CDR2: SGHDT and YYEEEE. This CDR3 comprises 15 residues. CDR3 residues: CASSGRRDYAYEQYF. CDR3 in DNA: TGTGCCAGCAGCGGCCGCCGGGACTATGCGTACGAGCAGTACTTC.

This clonotype turned up a few times. The chain has TRBV7-9 and TRBJ2-7; no clear D gene. This CDR3 has 12 residues. Trimming removed 5 bases at V and 6 bases at J, with 11 bases between. CDR1 and CDR2 from the germline V gene are SEHNR and FQNEAQ (reference sequence). The chain's CDR3 is CASSPSAPEQYF. The CDR3 nucleotides are TGTGCCAGCAGCCCGTCAGCACCCGAGCAGTACTTC. The full variable domain, in which reference TRBV7-9 and TRBJ2-7 provide the parts outside the CDR3, is DTGVSQNPRHKITKRGQNVTFRCDPISEHNRLYWYRQTLGQGPEFLTYFQNEAQLEKSRLLSDRFSAERPKGSFSTLEIQRTEQGDSAMYLCASSPSAPEQYFGPGTRLTVT.

In this sample, this clonotype turned up a few times. This chain connects TRBV5-1 to TRBJ2-2; perhaps D is TRBD1 or TRBD2 (5 bases each). The CDR3 spans 14 residues. Germline CDR1 is SGHRS and CDR2 is YFSETQ. The V end was cut by 4 bases, the J end by 1 base, with 8 bases between. The DNA for the CDR3 is TGCGCCAGCAGCCAGGGAGAGAACACCGGGGAGCTGTTTTTT. Amino acid sequence: CASSQGENTGELFF.

The genes are TRBV25-1 and TRBJ2-3; D is undetermined. This CDR3 comprises 12 residues. V was cut by 3 bases and J by 4 bases, with 5 bases left in between. Germline lookup yields CDR1 MGHDK and CDR2 SYGVNS. The chain's CDR3 is CASSEVADTQYF. Here the CDR3 DNA reads TGTGCCAGCAGTGAGGTTGCAGATACGCAGTATTTT. The whole variable domain, remainder taken from reference TRBV25-1 and TRBJ2-3, is EADIYQTPRYLVIGTGKKITLECSQTMGHDKMYWYQQDPGMELHLIHYSYGVNSTEKGDLSSESTVSRIRTEHFPLTLESARPSHTSQYLCASSEVADTQYFGPGTRLTVL.

This clonotype was counted once. The chain recombines TRBV20-1 with TRBJ2-7, with D perhaps TRBD1 (5 bases). CDR1 is DFQATT, CDR2 SNEGSKA, per germline (reference sequence). The V gene lost 7 bases and the J gene lost 1 base, with 11 bases spanning the gap. The CDR3 has 12 amino acids. The CDR3 DNA is TGCAGTGTGCTAAGGGGTTCCTACGAGCAGTACTTC. It encodes CSVLRGSYEQYF.

Worth noting for this clonotype: A much larger clone differs from this one at a single base, so this may be a read error. V and J are TRBV12-3 or TRBV12-4 and TRBJ2-2; the D gene is possibly TRBD2 (5 bases). The CDR3 length is 14 residues. The CDR3 DNA is TGTGCCAGCAGTTTTACTAGAAATACCGGGGAGCTGATTTTT. Residues: CASSFTRNTGELIF.

The chain has TRBV9 and TRBJ2-3; TRBD2 matches at 8 bases. V gave up 0 bases and J gave up 8 bases; unmatched junction bases: 14. Germline V gene sequence: CDR1 SGDLS, CDR2 YYNGEE. This CDR3 has 17 amino acids. CDR3 coding DNA: TGTGCCAGCAGCGTAGAGGTTGCGGGAGGTACCTTGGGTACGCAGTATTTT. This translates into CASSVEVAGGTLGTQYF.

In the case of this clonotype: As the CDR3 is not closed by the conserved phenylalanine or tryptophan, this likely results from a read error. The chain recombines TRBV5-1 with TRBJ2-1, with 9 bases aligning to TRBD2. The V gene end was trimmed by 1 base and the J gene end by 8 bases; junction bases not matched to a gene: 7. CDR3 length: 15 amino acids. CDR1 SGHRS and CDR2 YFSETQ come from the germline V gene. The CDR3 DNA follows: TGCGCCAGCAGCTTGACTAGCGGGTTGGACGATGAGCAGTTCCTC. As protein: CASSLTSGLDDEQFL.

The J gene is TRBJ2-1, the V gene TRBV27, with D perhaps assigned TRBD1 or TRBD2 (5 bases each). CDR3 length: 15 residues. V lost 7 bases to trimming and J lost 4 bases, with 17 bases between them. CDR1 is MNHEY and CDR2 is SMNVEV in the germline V gene (reference sequence). The CDR3 protein is CASTAWGSGYNEQFF. The CDR3 coding sequence is TGTGCCAGCACCGCTTGGGGGAGTGGGTACAATGAGCAGTTCTTC.

This clonotype was seen just once. For the CDR3, the DNA is TGTGCCAGCAGTGAATTAGCTAGCGGGAGGGATACGCAGTATTTT. It yields the protein CASSELASGRDTQYF. The chain employs TRBV2 and TRBJ2-3; the match to TRBD2 covers 11 bases. The CDR3 contains 15 residues. Germline V lookup: CDR1 SNHLY, CDR2 FYNNEI. The V gene end was trimmed by 2 bases and the J gene end by 6 bases; junction bases not matched to a gene: 4.

The rearrangement joins TRBV9 to TRBJ2-2, with a weak D call TRBD2 (5 bases). CDR3 length: 14 amino acids. CDR1 is SGDLS, CDR2 YYNGEE, per germline. V gave up 3 bases and J gave up 7 bases, with 13 bases separating them. In nucleotides, the CDR3 is TGTGCCAGCAGCGGCACTAGTCACTACGGGGAGCTGTTTTTT. Translation: CASSGTSHYGELFF.

The V gene is TRBV15, the J gene TRBJ2-2, with D possibly being TRBD2 (5 bases). V was shortened by 6 bases and J by 4 bases, with 9 bases between the two germline ends. The V gene's germline CDR1 is LNHNV and CDR2 YYDKDF (reference sequence). The CDR3 length is 13 residues. In DNA, the CDR3 is TGTGCCACCAGGGGAGCTGGCACCGGGGAGCTGTTTTTT. Encoded protein: CATRGAGTGELFF.

This clonotype was counted only a few times. This chain links TRBV20-1 with TRBJ2-5, with D hard to call. The CDR3 runs 11 residues. V was pared by 6 bases and J by 5 bases, with 10 bases between. CDR1 is DFQATT, CDR2 SNEGSKA, per germline (reference sequence). The CDR3 is CSAHDSETQYF. CDR3 sequence (DNA): TGCAGTGCACATGACTCGGAGACCCAGTACTTC.

CDR3 sequence: CASSLGWLADSYEQYF. For the CDR3, the DNA is TGTGCCAGCAGCTTAGGATGGCTAGCGGACTCCTACGAGCAGTACTTC. V usage is TRBV13 and J usage is TRBJ2-7; 7 bases fit TRBD2. The germline V gene has CDR1 PRHDT and CDR2 FYEKMQ (reference sequence). The CDR3 has 16 amino acids. With V trimmed by 0 bases and J by 0 bases, 5 bases remained unmatched.

This chain joins TRBV27 and TRBJ2-1; 9 bases are shared with TRBD1. CDR1 and CDR2 from the germline V gene are MNHEY and SMNVEV (reference sequence). The CDR3 runs to 17 residues. Losses at the gene ends were 4 bases for V and 4 bases for J; bases not matched to a gene: 11. CDR3 nucleotides: TGTGCCAGCAGTTCTCTATCCGGGACAGGGAAATACAATGAGCAGTTCTTC. Translating it yields CASSSLSGTGKYNEQFF.

The table lists this clonotype with a few counts. The rearrangement uses TRBV29-1 and TRBJ2-1; weak D call: TRBD2 (6 bases). V gave up 1 base and J gave up 3 bases, with 19 bases separating them. Looked up from germline, CDR1 is SQVTM and CDR2 is ANQGSEA. This CDR3 is 17 amino acids long. CDR3 sequence reads: CSVEGNWPGLNYNEQFF. In DNA, the CDR3 is TGCAGCGTTGAAGGGAACTGGCCGGGACTTAACTACAATGAGCAGTTCTTC.

This clonotype was seen repeatedly, ten times or more. The V call is TRBV27, the J call TRBJ1-1; D call uncertain. V dropped 4 bases and J dropped 3 bases, with 6 bases sitting between them. The CDR3 is made up of 12 amino acids. Germline V gene lookup returns CDR1 MNHEY and CDR2 SMNVEV (reference sequence). The CDR3 bases are TGTGCCAGCAGTTCGGGCCACACTGAAGCTTTCTTT. It codes for CASSSGHTEAFF.

This chain connects TRBV18 to TRBJ1-4; TRBD1 might be the D (5 bases). Looked up from germline, CDR1 is KGHSH and CDR2 is LQKENI. V was shortened by 3 bases and J by 4 bases, with 12 bases between the two germline ends. The CDR3 is 15 residues long. CDR3 DNA: TGTGCCAGCTCACCTTTCAGGGACTTTAATGAAAAACTGTTTTTT. This translates into CASSPFRDFNEKLFF.